This paragraph reports one T cell receptor (beta chain). The antigen remains unidentified. The data belong to a study of cytomegalovirus exposure and HLA in healthy donors. V lost 5 bases and J lost 14; bases outside the gene matches: 9. CDR3 length: 15 residues. Germline CDR1 reads ENHRY; CDR2 reads SYGVKD. The study's findings and limits: Reports credit the classifier with highly specific, highly sensitive diagnosis of cytomegalovirus status.

60 Vbeta and 13 Jbeta primers were used in PCR. Profiling relied on immunoSEQ multiplex PCR, and the TCRdb table lists in-frame clones only, not all of them. The sample lists 100,000 to 150,000 clones, approximately 80% seen once, with 2% to 2.5% in the top ten. The chain links TRBV10-3 to TRBJ2-1; TRBD2 agrees at 16 bases. The sequenced sample consisted of PBMCs. The receptor was isolated from a man aged 18-30 years in good health and CMV-seronegative. The CDR3 loop reads CAISNYGTSGREEFF. The CDR3 DNA sequence: TGTGCCATCAGTAATTACGGGACTAGCGGGAGGGAGGAGTTCTTC.